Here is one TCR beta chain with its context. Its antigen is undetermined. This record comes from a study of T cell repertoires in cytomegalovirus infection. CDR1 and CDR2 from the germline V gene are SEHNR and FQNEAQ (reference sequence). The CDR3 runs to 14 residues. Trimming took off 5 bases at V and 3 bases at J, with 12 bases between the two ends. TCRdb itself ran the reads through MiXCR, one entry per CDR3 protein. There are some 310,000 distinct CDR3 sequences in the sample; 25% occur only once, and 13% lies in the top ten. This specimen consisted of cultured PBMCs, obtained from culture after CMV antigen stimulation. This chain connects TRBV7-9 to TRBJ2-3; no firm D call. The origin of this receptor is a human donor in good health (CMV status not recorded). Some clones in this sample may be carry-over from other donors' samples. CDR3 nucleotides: TGTGCCAGCAGCCGAAGAAGTGGGACAGATACGCAGTATTTT. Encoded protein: CASSRRSGTDTQYF. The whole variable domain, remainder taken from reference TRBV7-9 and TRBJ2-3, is DTGVSQNPRHKITKRGQNVTFRCDPISEHNRLYWYRQTLGQGPEFLTYFQNEAQLEKSRLLSDRFSAERPKGSFSTLEIQRTEQGDSAMYLCASSRRSGTDTQYFGPGTRLTVL.